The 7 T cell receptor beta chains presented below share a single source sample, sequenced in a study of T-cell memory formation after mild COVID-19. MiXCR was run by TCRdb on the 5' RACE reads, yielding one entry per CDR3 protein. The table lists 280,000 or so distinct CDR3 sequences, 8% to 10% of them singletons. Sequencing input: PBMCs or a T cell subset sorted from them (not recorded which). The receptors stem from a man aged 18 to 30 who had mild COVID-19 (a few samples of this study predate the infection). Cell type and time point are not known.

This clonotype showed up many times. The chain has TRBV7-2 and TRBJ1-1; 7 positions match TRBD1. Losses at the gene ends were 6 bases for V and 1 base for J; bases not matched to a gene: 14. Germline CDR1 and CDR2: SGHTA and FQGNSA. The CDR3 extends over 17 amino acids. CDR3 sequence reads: CASSFTTGTVRNTEAFF. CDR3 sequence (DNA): TGTGCCAGCAGTTTTACTACAGGGACAGTCCGGAACACTGAAGCTTTCTTT.

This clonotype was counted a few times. CDR3 nucleotides: TGTGCCACCAGCAGAGATTTTTGGGACAGAGCCCTTATGGGTTTTGGCTACACCTTC. Its translation: CATSRDFWDRALMGFGYTF. The V call is TRBV15, the J call TRBJ1-2; 7 nucleotides match TRBD1. The germline gives CDR1 LNHNV, CDR2 YYDKDF (reference sequence). The V and J ends lost 0 bases and 7 bases, in that order; junction bases with no gene match: 20. This CDR3 is 19 amino acids long.

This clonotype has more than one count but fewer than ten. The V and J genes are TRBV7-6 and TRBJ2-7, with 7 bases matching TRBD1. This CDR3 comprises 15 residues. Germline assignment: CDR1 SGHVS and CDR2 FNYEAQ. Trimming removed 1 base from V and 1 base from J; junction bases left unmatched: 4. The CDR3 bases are TGTGCCAGCAGCTTAGGGAGGACAGGATCCTACGAGCAGTACTTC. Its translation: CASSLGRTGSYEQYF. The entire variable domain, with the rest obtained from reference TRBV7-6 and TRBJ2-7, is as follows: GAGVSQSPRYKVTKRGQDVALRCDPISGHVSLYWYRQALGQGPEFLTYFNYEAQQDKSGLPNDRFSAERPEGSISTLTIQRTEQRDSAMYRCASSLGRTGSYEQYFGPGTRLTVT.

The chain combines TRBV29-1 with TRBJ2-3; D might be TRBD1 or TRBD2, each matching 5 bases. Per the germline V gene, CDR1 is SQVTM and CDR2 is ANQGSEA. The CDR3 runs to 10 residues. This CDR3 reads CIAGGDTQYF. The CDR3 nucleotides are TGCATCGCTGGGGGAGATACGCAGTATTTT.

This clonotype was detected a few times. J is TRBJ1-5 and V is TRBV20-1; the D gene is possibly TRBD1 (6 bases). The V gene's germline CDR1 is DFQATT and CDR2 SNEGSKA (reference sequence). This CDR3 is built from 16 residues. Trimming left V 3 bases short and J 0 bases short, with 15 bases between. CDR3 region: CSASGDRKYSNQPQHF. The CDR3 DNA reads TGCAGTGCTAGCGGTGACAGGAAATATAGCAATCAGCCCCAGCATTTT.

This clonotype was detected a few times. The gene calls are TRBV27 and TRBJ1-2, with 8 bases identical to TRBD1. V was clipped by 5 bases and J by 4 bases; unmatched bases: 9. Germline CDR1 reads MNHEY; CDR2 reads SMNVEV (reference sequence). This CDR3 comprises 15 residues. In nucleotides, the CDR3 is TGTGCCAGCAGTGACCTGACAGGGGATGGCTATGGCTACACCTTC. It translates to CASSDLTGDGYGYTF.

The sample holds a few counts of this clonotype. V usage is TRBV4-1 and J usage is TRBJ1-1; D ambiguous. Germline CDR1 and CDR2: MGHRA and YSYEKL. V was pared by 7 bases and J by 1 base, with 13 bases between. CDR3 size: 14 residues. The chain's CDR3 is CASKKGTENTEAFF. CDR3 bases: TGCGCCAGCAAGAAAGGAACGGAGAACACTGAAGCTTTCTTT.